What follows are 18 T cell receptor beta chains derived from one specimen sequenced in a study of T cell repertoires in cytomegalovirus infection. MiXCR, applied by TCRdb to the reads, yields one record per CDR3 protein. Of 380,000 or so distinct CDR3 sequences in the sample, roughly a third were seen once. No antigen is known for these receptors. Sequencing used cultured PBMCs, obtained from culture after CMV antigen stimulation. These receptors were obtained from a human donor in good health (CMV status not recorded). Some clones in this sample may be carry-over from other donors' samples.

This clonotype was observed at least ten times. The chain links TRBV11-2 to TRBJ2-1, with 10 nucleotides matching TRBD2. Germline lookup yields CDR1 SGHAT and CDR2 FQNNGV. The J segment lost 9 bases and the V segment lost 1 base, leaving 9 bases of the junction unmatched. CDR3 size: 16 residues. CDR3 nucleotides: TGTGCCAGCAGCTTAGGACTAGCGGGCCTGGTAATTGAGCAGTTCTTC. This translates into CASSLGLAGLVIEQFF.

This clonotype was detected ten times or more. The rearrangement links TRBV20-1 to TRBJ2-1; TRBD2 matches 7 bases. The germline V gene has CDR1 DFQATT and CDR2 SNEGSKA (reference sequence). The CDR3 covers 14 residues. The ends lost 6 bases at V and 2 bases at J; junction bases unmatched: 7. The CDR3 DNA is TGCAGTGCCTCACTAGCGTTTGCCTACAATGAGCAGTTCTTC. Translating it yields CSASLAFAYNEQFF.

This clonotype has more than one count but fewer than ten. V and J are TRBV6-5 and TRBJ2-1; no definite D call. This CDR3 spans 12 amino acids. Germline CDR1 is MNHEY and CDR2 is SVGAGI. With 2 bases removed from V and 7 bases from J, the gap between germline ends came to 6 bases. CDR3 in DNA: TGTGCCAGCAGTTACGTGGGAAATGAGCAGTTCTTC. Amino acid sequence: CASSYVGNEQFF.

This rearrangement joins TRBV28 to TRBJ2-3; D might be TRBD1 (6 bases). V was shortened by 4 bases and J by 3 bases, with 11 bases between the two germline ends. The length of the CDR3 is 14 residues. The V gene's germline CDR1 is MDHEN and CDR2 SYDVKM. The CDR3 region has the DNA TGTGCCAGCAGTTCCTCAGGGGTTACAGATACGCAGTATTTT. Its translation is CASSSSGVTDTQYF.

The rearrangement joins TRBV27 to TRBJ1-4; TRBD1 might be the D (6 bases). The CDR3 is 14 residues long. From germline, CDR1 is MNHEY and CDR2 SMNVEV (reference sequence). V lost 3 bases and J 7 bases, leaving 12 bases between the germline ends. CDR3 protein: CASSFLGGAEKLFF. CDR3 nucleotides: TGTGCCAGCAGTTTTCTCGGGGGGGCTGAAAAACTGTTTTTT.

The table lists this clonotype with a few counts. The genes are TRBV7-2 and TRBJ1-1, with D possibly being TRBD1 (5 bases). This CDR3 has 14 residues. Germline values: CDR1 SGHTA, CDR2 FQGNSA. V was trimmed by 3 bases and J by 1 base, leaving 9 bases between them. The CDR3 protein is CASSFGQPNTEAFF. CDR3 nucleotide sequence: TGTGCCAGCAGCTTCGGACAACCGAACACTGAAGCTTTCTTT.

The sample holds a few counts of this clonotype. CDR3 in DNA: TGTGCCAGCAGCCATAATGGGGCGGGAGCCTGGCAAGAGACCCAGTACTTC. Protein: CASSHNGAGAWQETQYF. The rearrangement joins TRBV7-8 to TRBJ2-5; 7 bases agree with TRBD2. Germline V gene sequence: CDR1 SGHVS, CDR2 FQNEAQ. With V trimmed by 5 bases and J by 2 bases, 14 bases remained unmatched. CDR3 length equals 17 residues. Combining the CDR3 with reference TRBV7-8 and TRBJ2-5 gives the whole variable domain GAGVSQSPRYKVAKRGQDVALRCDPISGHVSLFWYQQALGQGPEFLTYFQNEAQLDKSGLPSDRFFAERPEGSVSTLKIQRTQQEDSAVYLCASSHNGAGAWQETQYFGPGTRLLVL.

In its sample, this clonotype was seen a few times. The chain combines TRBV19 with TRBJ2-5; TRBD2 matches 9 bases. This CDR3 region has 16 residues. Trimming removed 5 bases from V and 1 base from J; junction bases left unmatched: 8. Germline lookup yields CDR1 LNHDA and CDR2 SQIVND (reference sequence). The CDR3 is CASSPRTSATQETQYF. DNA of the CDR3: TGTGCCAGTAGTCCTCGGACTAGCGCCACCCAAGAGACCCAGTACTTC.

This clonotype was detected a few times. The chain couples TRBV7-2 to TRBJ2-7; D call uncertain. The CDR3 runs to 14 residues. Trimming shortened V by 3 bases and J by 3 bases, and 12 bases separated the two germline ends. The germline V gene encodes CDR1 SGHTA and CDR2 FQGNSA. The chain's CDR3 is CASSFVTGDYEQYF. CDR3 DNA sequence: TGTGCCAGCAGCTTCGTCACGGGTGACTACGAGCAGTACTTC.

This chain connects TRBV10-3 to TRBJ2-7; maybe TRBD2 (6 bases). The V and J ends lost 5 bases and 0 bases respectively, with 17 bases between them. The CDR3 length is 16 residues. CDR1 is ENHRY, CDR2 SYGVKD, per germline. The CDR3 coding sequence is TGTGCCATCAGTTCCGGGGGTTCGGTCGGCTCCTACGAGCAGTACTTC. Protein sequence: CAISSGGSVGSYEQYF.

This clonotype occurred many times. The chain links TRBV5-8 to TRBJ2-1; 8 nucleotides match TRBD2. J was trimmed by 3 bases and V by 4 bases; bases with no gene match: 9. CDR3 length equals 16 residues. Germline loops: CDR1 SGHTS, CDR2 YDEGEE. Here the CDR3 DNA reads TGTGCCAGCAGCCTGGGACTAGACGGACGCTACAATGAGCAGTTCTTC. Its protein product is CASSLGLDGRYNEQFF. Complete variable domain (other parts from reference TRBV5-8 and TRBJ2-1): EAGVTQSPTHLIKTRGQQATLRCSPISGHTSVYWYQQALGLGLQFLLWYDEGEERNRGNFPPRFSGRQFPNYSSELNVNALELEDSALYLCASSLGLDGRYNEQFFGPGTRLTVL.

This clonotype was detected only a few times. The gene calls are TRBV7-4 and TRBJ1-1, with TRBD1 as a possible D gene (5 bases). The germline V gene encodes CDR1 SGHVT and CDR2 SQSDAQ. There are 15 residues in the CDR3. V dropped 1 base and J dropped 6 bases, with 15 bases sitting between them. The CDR3 bases are TGTGCCAGCAGCTTAGAGTCAGGGTCGGTCGCTGAAGCTTTCTTT. This translates into CASSLESGSVAEAFF. Variable domain in full (rest from reference TRBV7-4 and TRBJ1-1): GAGVSQSPRYKVAKRGRDVALRCDSISGHVTLYWYRQTLGQGSEVLTYSQSDAQRDKSGRPSGRFSAERPERSVSTLKIQRTEQGDSAVYLCASSLESGSVAEAFFGQGTRLTVV.

There are a few counts of this clonotype. The chain has TRBV5-4 and TRBJ2-1; 12 positions match TRBD2. There are 16 residues in the CDR3. CDR1 is SGHNT, CDR2 YYREEE, per germline (reference sequence). Germline trimming cut 0 bases from V and 6 bases from J; bases unmatched to any gene: 4. CDR3 nucleotides: TGTGCCAGCAGCTTGGCCCTAGCGGGAGGGTCCAATGAGCAGTTCTTC. It translates to CASSLALAGGSNEQFF.

This clonotype was seen more than once but under ten times. The V and J genes are TRBV7-3 and TRBJ2-3; weak D call: TRBD1 (6 bases). This CDR3 comprises 14 residues. In germline, CDR1 is SGHTA, CDR2 FQGTGA. Trimming cost V 4 bases and J 6 bases, with 14 bases left between them. CDR3 DNA sequence: TGTGCCAGCAGCTCACAGGGTTCGTCGGATACGCAGTATTTT. Translating gives CASSSQGSSDTQYF.

This clonotype was seen more than once but under ten times. The V and J genes are TRBV10-3 and TRBJ2-4; no clear D. This CDR3 comprises 17 residues. V gave up 2 bases and J gave up 0 bases, with 14 bases separating them. Germline loops: CDR1 ENHRY, CDR2 SYGVKD. The CDR3 here is CAISETNRASAKNIQYF. The CDR3 DNA is TGTGCCATCAGTGAGACTAACAGAGCCTCAGCCAAAAACATTCAGTACTTC.

This clonotype showed up just a few times. This chain joins TRBV27 and TRBJ2-2; TRBD1 aligns across 10 bases. CDR1 is MNHEY, CDR2 SMNVEV, per germline (reference sequence). The CDR3 spans 16 residues. The ends lost 7 bases at V and 3 bases at J; junction bases unmatched: 8. The CDR3 DNA reads as TGTGCCAGCAAGGACAGGGGGGCAACATACACCGGGGAGCTGTTTTTT. Protein product: CASKDRGATYTGELFF.

The CDR3: CASSHPTGSAKNIQYF. The CDR3 DNA reads TGCGCCAGCAGCCACCCTACCGGGTCCGCCAAAAACATTCAGTACTTC. The gene calls are TRBV4-3 and TRBJ2-4, with D unresolved. The V gene's germline CDR1 is LGHNA and CDR2 YSLEER. This CDR3 contains 16 residues. The V end lost 3 bases, the J end lost 1 base, and 13 bases lay between the germline ends.

This chain uses TRBV28 with TRBJ2-7, with D maybe TRBD2 (5 bases). This CDR3 region has 10 residues. V was pared by 4 bases and J by 12 bases, with 10 bases between. Per germline, CDR1 MDHEN and CDR2 SYDVKM. This CDR3 reads CASSSGSSYF. CDR3 DNA sequence: TGTGCCAGCAGTTCGGGATCGTCGTACTTC.